This is a list of T cell receptor beta chains from one sample in a study of T-cell memory formation after mild COVID-19. TCRdb called the 5' RACE reads again in MiXCR, with one record for every CDR3 protein. The sample lists around 200,000 distinct CDR3 sequences, about 9.2% occurring once. Sequencing was performed on PBMCs or a T cell subset sorted from them (not recorded which). All receptors derive from a young man who had mild COVID-19 (a few samples of this study predate the infection). Cell type and time point are not known. CDR3s include the opening cysteine and the closing phenylalanine or tryptophan. The order of the fields is D gene, J gene, V gene, clone size, CDR3 DNA, CDR3 protein. A D gene is named only where the DNA matches it firmly. Not all rows give a size; the values are once, few, many and, for expanded clones, a class.

- | TRBJ2-7 | TRBV18 | few | TGTGCCAGCTCACCACGGAGAGACACCTCGTCCTACGAGCAGTACTTC | CASSPRRDTSSYEQYF
- | TRBJ1-1 | TRBV4-1 | - | TGCGCCAGCGGCCTGACGGCCCTAAACACTGAAGCTTTCTTT | CASGLTALNTEAFF
- | TRBJ1-1 | TRBV2 | few | TGTGCCAGCAGGGAAAGTAGACGAGCTTTCTTT | CASRESRRAFF
- | TRBJ2-5 | TRBV11-2 | - | TGTGCCAGCAGCTTAGATCGGATGACCGGGCACTTC | CASSLDRMTGHF
- | TRBJ2-3 | TRBV20-1 | many | TGCAGTGCTAGCGAGGGTGACGCCAGGGGAACTAGCACAGATACGCAGTATTTT | CSASEGDARGTSTDTQYF
TRBD2 | TRBJ2-5 | TRBV5-4 | few | TGTGCCAGCAGCCGCCGGGGCAGTCGGGGGGGAGAGACCCAGTACTTC | CASSRRGSRGGETQYF
TRBD1 | TRBJ1-5 | TRBV15 | many | TGTGCCACCAGCGCACCGACAGGGGCGAATCAGCCCCAGCATTTT | CATSAPTGANQPQHF
TRBD2 | TRBJ2-7 | TRBV2 | - | TGTGCCAGCAGTGAAAAAGCGGGGTCCCCGGCCCTACCCTACGAGCAGTACTTC | CASSEKAGSPALPYEQYF
- | TRBJ1-1 | TRBV19 | - | TGTGCCAGTAGTGATAATTGGGCGACTGAAGCTTTCTTT | CASSDNWATEAFF
- | TRBJ1-2 | TRBV11-2 | many | TGTGCCAGCAGCTTTAACTATGGCTACACCTTC | CASSFNYGYTF
TRBD2 | TRBJ2-3 | TRBV7-2 | many | TGTGCCAGCAGCCATAGCGGGGGCCGCACAGATACGCAGTATTTT | CASSHSGGRTDTQYF
- | TRBJ1-5 | TRBV2 | - | TGTGACAGCAGTGAACGGGATCTGATCGGTCAGCCCCAGCATTTT | CDSSERDLIGQPQHF
- | TRBJ1-6 | TRBV12-3/TRBV12-4 | - | TGTGCCAGCAGTTTCGAGGGTTCCTTCCCCCTCCACTTT | CASSFEGSFPLHF
- | TRBJ1-5 | TRBV7-2 | many | TGTGCCAGCAACTTGGACCCCTCCAGTCAGCCCCAGCATTTT | CASNLDPSSQPQHF
- | TRBJ2-3 | TRBV5-1 | many | TGCGCCAGCAGCACCTCTGACAACCCTAGCACAGATACGCAGTATTTT | CASSTSDNPSTDTQYF
- | TRBJ2-3 | TRBV4-3 | many | TGCGCCAGCAGCCGTCGGAGGCAGGATACGCAGTATTTT | CASSRRRQDTQYF
- | TRBJ1-1 | TRBV6-2/TRBV6-3 | many | TGTGCCAGCAGCCAGGAGAGCAGGATGAACACTGAAGCTTTCTTT | CASSQESRMNTEAFF
- | TRBJ2-1 | TRBV27 | - | TGTGCCAGCAGTTTGGGCAGGGGGGCCTTCAGGATCTTC | CASSLGRGAFRIF
TRBD1 | TRBJ1-6 | TRBV20-1 | many | TGCAGTGCTAACCGAGCCGGGACAGGGAGATCACCCCTCCACTTT | CSANRAGTGRSPLHF
TRBD1 | TRBJ2-5 | TRBV4-2 | - | TGTGCCAGCAGCCACCCGGACAGGGTGATAGAGACCCAGTACTTC | CASSHPDRVIETQYF
- | TRBJ1-2 | TRBV4-3 | - | TGCGCCAGCAGCCAAGATTGGCGTAGGGGGAGCTATGGCTACACCTTC | CASSQDWRRGSYGYTF
- | TRBJ1-6 | TRBV6-2/TRBV6-3 | many | TGTGCCAGCAGTTACCTGACAGCTAATTCACCCCTCCACTTT | CASSYLTANSPLHF
TRBD1 | TRBJ2-7 | TRBV25-1 | many | TGTGCCAGCAGTGGCCCTACAGGGGGAGCATCTGAGCAGTACTTC | CASSGPTGGASEQYF
- | TRBJ1-2 | TRBV6-6 | once | TGTGCCAGCAGTTACGGCGGAAGGAACTATGGCTACACCTTC | CASSYGGRNYGYTF
TRBD2 | TRBJ2-3 | TRBV5-1 | few | TGCGCCAGCAGCATGGAGACTAGCGGGGGAGATACGCAGTATTTT | CASSMETSGGDTQYF
- | TRBJ1-1 | TRBV20-1 | few | TGCAGTGCTAGGGGGGCGGTGGGGAACACTGAAGCTTTCTTT | CSARGAVGNTEAFF
- | TRBJ2-1 | TRBV4-2 | - | TGTGCCAGCAGCCAACACAGCGGGTTGGATTACAATGAGCAGTTCTTC | CASSQHSGLDYNEQFF
- | TRBJ1-1 | TRBV7-2 | few | TGTGCCAGCAGCTTAGCCTCGACCGGGAACACTGAAGCTTTCTTT | CASSLASTGNTEAFF
- | TRBJ2-3 | TRBV30 | few | TGTGCCTGGAGTGGAAGGGGACTCACAGATACGCAGTATTTT | CAWSGRGLTDTQYF
TRBD1 | TRBJ1-6 | TRBV19 | few | TGTGCCAGTAGTATCGGGACAGGGATTTCCAGTTCACCCCTCCACTTT | CASSIGTGISSSPLHF
- | TRBJ1-1 | TRBV6-4 | few | TGTGCCAGCAGTGACCAGCCGGGATGGGAGTCTGAAGCTTTCTTT | CASSDQPGWESEAFF
- | TRBJ1-2 | TRBV4-1 | few | TGCGCCAGCAGCCAAGAGACTCGGAGGGGCTATGGCTACACCTTC | CASSQETRRGYGYTF
TRBD2 | TRBJ2-3 | TRBV6-5 | - | TGTGCCAGCAGTTACGCGGGGGGGAGAGATACGCAGTATTTT | CASSYAGGRDTQYF
- | TRBJ2-6 | TRBV6-5 | few | TGTGCCAGCAGCGACGGGCACTCTGGGGCCAACGTCCTGACTTTC | CASSDGHSGANVLTF
TRBD1 | TRBJ2-1 | TRBV7-6 | many | TGTGCCAGCAGCCAGAGACAGGGGGCTGAGCAGTTCTTC | CASSQRQGAEQFF
- | TRBJ1-2 | TRBV6-5 | - | TGTGCCAGCAGTTATACCAACGCGATCTATGGCTACACCTTC | CASSYTNAIYGYTF
TRBD1 | TRBJ2-7 | TRBV19 | - | TGTGCCAGTAGCATCCGGGACAGGGGCCCCTACGAGCAGTACTTC | CASSIRDRGPYEQYF
- | TRBJ2-7 | TRBV5-6 | - | TGTGCCAGCAGCTTGGCCGGCATAGGGCCAGCCTACGAGCAGTACTTC | CASSLAGIGPAYEQYF
TRBD1 | TRBJ1-1 | TRBV18 | few | TGTGCCAGCTCGGGGACAGGTGGCATGAACACTGAAGCTTTCTTT | CASSGTGGMNTEAFF
TRBD1 | TRBJ1-2 | TRBV28 | many | TGTGCCAGCAGTGGGACAGGGGGAGCTGGCTACACCTTC | CASSGTGGAGYTF
- | TRBJ1-2 | TRBV7-9 | - | TGTGCCATCCCCCAGTGGGGCTACACCTTC | CAIPQWGYTF
- | TRBJ1-2 | TRBV29-1 | few | TGCAGCGTATCTCATGGGGTCTATGGCTACACCTTC | CSVSHGVYGYTF
- | TRBJ2-1 | TRBV25-1 | - | TGTGCCAGCAGTGAAACTGACAGGTACAATGAGCAGTTCTTC | CASSETDRYNEQFF
TRBD2 | TRBJ2-1 | TRBV9 | few | TGTGCCAGCAGCGTAGGTTCTAGCGGGGGCCTCTCCACAAATGAGCAGTTCTTC | CASSVGSSGGLSTNEQFF
- | TRBJ1-5 | TRBV28 | few | TGTGCCAGCAGTCCTCGGGGGACGGGGACCCATCAGCCCCAGCATTTT | CASSPRGTGTHQPQHF
- | TRBJ2-1 | TRBV4-1 | few | TGCGCCAGCAGCCAAGAATCTAGGCAGAGTGAGCAGTTCTTC | CASSQESRQSEQFF
- | TRBJ1-6 | TRBV29-1 | many | TGCAGCGTTGAATTGGACAGTAATTCACCCCTCCACTTT | CSVELDSNSPLHF
- | TRBJ2-3 | TRBV6-5 | - | TGTGCCACCACGGAGTATTCAGCAGATACGCAGTATTTT | CATTEYSADTQYF
- | TRBJ1-6 | TRBV3-1 | - | TGTGCCAGCAGCCACAGGCATTCACCCCTCCACTTT | CASSHRHSPLHF
TRBD1 | TRBJ1-4 | TRBV5-6 | many | TGTGCCAGCAGCCCAGGGACAGGGACGGATGAAAAACTGTTTTTT | CASSPGTGTDEKLFF
- | TRBJ1-1 | TRBV3-1 | - | TGTGCCAGCAGCCAAGGCACCTGGGGGACTGAAGCTTTCTTT | CASSQGTWGTEAFF
- | TRBJ2-6 | TRBV12-3/TRBV12-4 | few | TGTGCCAGCAGTTTAAGGCCGGTTGGGTCTGGGGCCAACGTCCTGACTTTC | CASSLRPVGSGANVLTF
TRBD1 | TRBJ1-3 | TRBV5-1 | many | TGCGCCAGCACGCCTGGGACAGCCGAGGGCACCATATATTTT | CASTPGTAEGTIYF